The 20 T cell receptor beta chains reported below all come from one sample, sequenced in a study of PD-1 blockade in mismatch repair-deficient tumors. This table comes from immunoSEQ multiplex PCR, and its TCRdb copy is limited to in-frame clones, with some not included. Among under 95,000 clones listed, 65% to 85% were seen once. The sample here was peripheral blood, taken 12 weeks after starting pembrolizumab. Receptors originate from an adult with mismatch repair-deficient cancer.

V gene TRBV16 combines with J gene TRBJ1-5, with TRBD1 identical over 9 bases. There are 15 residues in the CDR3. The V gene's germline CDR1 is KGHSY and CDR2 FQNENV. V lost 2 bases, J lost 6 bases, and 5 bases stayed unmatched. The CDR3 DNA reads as TGTGCCAGCAGCCAAGGGACAGGGTATACTCAGCCCCAGCATTTT. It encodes CASSQGTGYTQPQHF.

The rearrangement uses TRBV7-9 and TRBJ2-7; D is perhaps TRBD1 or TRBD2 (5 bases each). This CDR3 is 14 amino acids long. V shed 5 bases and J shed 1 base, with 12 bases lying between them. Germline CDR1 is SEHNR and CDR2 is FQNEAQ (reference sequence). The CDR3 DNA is TGTGCCAGCAGCCCGAGGGGCGGATCCTACGAGCAGTACTTC. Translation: CASSPRGGSYEQYF.

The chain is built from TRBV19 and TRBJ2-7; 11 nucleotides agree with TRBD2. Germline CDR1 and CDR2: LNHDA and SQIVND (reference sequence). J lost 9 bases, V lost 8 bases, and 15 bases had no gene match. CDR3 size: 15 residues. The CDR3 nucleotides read TGTGCCAGTCCCCCCCGACTAGCGGGATCCTCCGCGCAGTACTTC. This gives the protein CASPPRLAGSSAQYF.

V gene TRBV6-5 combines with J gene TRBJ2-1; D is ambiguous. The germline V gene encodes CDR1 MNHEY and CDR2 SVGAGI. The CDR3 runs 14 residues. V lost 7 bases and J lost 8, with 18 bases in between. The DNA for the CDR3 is TGTGCCAGCACCTACTCACACCGGATCGATGAGCAGTTCTTC. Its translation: CASTYSHRIDEQFF.

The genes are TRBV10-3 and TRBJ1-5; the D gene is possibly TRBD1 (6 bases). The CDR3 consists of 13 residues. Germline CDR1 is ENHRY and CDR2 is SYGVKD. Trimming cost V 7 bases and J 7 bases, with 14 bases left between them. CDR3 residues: CAINREKGQPQHF. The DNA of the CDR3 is TGTGCCATCAACAGGGAGAAAGGACAGCCCCAGCATTTT.

CDR3 nucleotides: TGTGCCAGCAGTTTAGTACCAGGGGGCAGGGGCCTAGCAGGGGAGCTGTTTTTT. Its protein is CASSLVPGGRGLAGELFF. The chain uses TRBV27 and TRBJ2-2; TRBD1 matches at 8 bases. This CDR3 spans 18 amino acids. The V segment lost 2 bases and the J segment 8 bases; nucleotides outside the gene matches: 16. The germline V gene has CDR1 MNHEY and CDR2 SMNVEV (reference sequence).

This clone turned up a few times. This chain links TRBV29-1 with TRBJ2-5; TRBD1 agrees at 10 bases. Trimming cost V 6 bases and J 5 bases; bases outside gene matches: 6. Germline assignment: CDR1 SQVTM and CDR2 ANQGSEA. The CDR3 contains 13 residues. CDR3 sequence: CSVGQGIGETQYF. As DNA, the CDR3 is TGCAGCGTGGGACAGGGGATTGGCGAGACCCAGTACTTC. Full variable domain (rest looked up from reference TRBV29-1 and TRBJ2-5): SAVISQKPSRDICQRGTSLTIQCQVDSQVTMMFWYRQQPGQSLTLIATANQGSEATYESGFVIDKFPISRPNLTFSTLTVSNMSPEDSSIYLCSVGQGIGETQYFGPGTRLLVL.

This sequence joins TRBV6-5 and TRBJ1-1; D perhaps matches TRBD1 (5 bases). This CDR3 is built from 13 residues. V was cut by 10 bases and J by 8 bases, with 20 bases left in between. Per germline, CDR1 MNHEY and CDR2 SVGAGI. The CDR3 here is CATSFGGGQEAFF. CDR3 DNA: TGTGCCACCTCGTTTGGGGGAGGGCAAGAAGCTTTCTTT.

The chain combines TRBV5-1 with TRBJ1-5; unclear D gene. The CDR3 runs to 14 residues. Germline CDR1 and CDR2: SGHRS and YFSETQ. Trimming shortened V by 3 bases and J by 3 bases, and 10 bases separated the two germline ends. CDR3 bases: TGCGCCAGCAGCTCGGGAGGGTCCAATCAGCCCCAGCATTTT. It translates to CASSSGGSNQPQHF.

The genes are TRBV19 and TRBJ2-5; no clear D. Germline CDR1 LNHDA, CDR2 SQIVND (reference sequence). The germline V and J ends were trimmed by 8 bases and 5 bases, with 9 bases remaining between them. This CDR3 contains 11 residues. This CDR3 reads CASGGWETQYF. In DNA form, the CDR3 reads TGTGCCAGTGGTGGTTGGGAGACCCAGTACTTC.

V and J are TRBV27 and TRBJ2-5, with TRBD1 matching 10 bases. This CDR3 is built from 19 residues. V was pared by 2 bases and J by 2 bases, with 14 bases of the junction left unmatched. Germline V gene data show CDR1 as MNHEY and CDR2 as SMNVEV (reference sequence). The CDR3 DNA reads TGTGCCAGCAGTTTACGCAGGGACAGGGGACGGGTTCAGCAAGAGACCCAGTACTTC. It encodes CASSLRRDRGRVQQETQYF.

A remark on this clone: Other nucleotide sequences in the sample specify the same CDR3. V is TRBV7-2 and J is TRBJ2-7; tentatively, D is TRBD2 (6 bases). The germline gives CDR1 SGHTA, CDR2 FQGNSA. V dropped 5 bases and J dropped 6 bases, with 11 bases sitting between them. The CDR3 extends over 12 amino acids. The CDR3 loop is CASSLGRGEQYF. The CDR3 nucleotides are TGTGCCAGCAGCCTGGGGCGGGGCGAGCAGTACTTC.

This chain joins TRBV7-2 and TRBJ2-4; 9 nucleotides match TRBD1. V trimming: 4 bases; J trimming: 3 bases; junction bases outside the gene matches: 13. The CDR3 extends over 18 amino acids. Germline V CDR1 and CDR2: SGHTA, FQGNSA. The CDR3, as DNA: TGTGCCAGCAGCTCCCGACTGGACAGGGGATCAGGCAAAAACATTCAGTACTTC. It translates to CASSSRLDRGSGKNIQYF.

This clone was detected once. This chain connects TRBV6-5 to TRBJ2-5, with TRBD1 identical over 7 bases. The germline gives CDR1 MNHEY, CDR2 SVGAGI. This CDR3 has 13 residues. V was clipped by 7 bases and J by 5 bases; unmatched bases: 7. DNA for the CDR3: TGTGCCAGCACTCCACAGGGGACGGAGACCCAGTACTTC. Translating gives CASTPQGTETQYF.

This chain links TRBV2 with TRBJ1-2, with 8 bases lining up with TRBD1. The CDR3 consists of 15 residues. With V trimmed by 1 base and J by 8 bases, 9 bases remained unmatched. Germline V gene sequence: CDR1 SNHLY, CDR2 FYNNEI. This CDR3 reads CASSEGVGQAGGYTF. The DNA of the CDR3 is TGTGCCAGCAGTGAAGGGGTGGGACAGGCTGGCGGCTACACCTTC.

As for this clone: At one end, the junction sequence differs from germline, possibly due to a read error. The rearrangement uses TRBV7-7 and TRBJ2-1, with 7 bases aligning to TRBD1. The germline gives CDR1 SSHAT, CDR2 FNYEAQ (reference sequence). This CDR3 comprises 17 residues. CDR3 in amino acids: CASSLAPGTEFYNEQFF. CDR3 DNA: TGTGCTAGCAGCTTAGCCCCCGGGACAGAATTCTACAATGAGCAGTTCTTC.

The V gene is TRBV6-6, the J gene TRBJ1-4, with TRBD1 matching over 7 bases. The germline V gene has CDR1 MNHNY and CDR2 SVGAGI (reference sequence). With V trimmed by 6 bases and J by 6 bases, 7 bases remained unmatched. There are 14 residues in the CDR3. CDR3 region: CASSLGQEYEKLFF. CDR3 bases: TGTGCCAGCAGCCTAGGACAGGAGTATGAAAAACTGTTTTTT.

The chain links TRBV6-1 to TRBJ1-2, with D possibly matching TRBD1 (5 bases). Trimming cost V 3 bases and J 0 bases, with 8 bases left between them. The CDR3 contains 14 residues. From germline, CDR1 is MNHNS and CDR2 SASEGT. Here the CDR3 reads CASSEGPANYGYTF. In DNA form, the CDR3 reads TGTGCCAGCAGTGAGGGGCCGGCTAACTATGGCTACACCTTC.

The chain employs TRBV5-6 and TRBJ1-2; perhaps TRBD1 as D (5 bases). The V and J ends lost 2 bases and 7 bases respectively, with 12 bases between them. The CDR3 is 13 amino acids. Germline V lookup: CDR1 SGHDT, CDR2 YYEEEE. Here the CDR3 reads CASSFWGHGGYTF. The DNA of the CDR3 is TGTGCCAGCAGCTTCTGGGGCCATGGTGGCTACACCTTC. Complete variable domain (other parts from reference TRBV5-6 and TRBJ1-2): DAGVTQSPTHLIKTRGQQVTLRCSPKSGHDTVSWYQQALGQGPQFIFQYYEEEERQRGNFPDRFSGHQFPNYSSELNVNALLLGDSALYLCASSFWGHGGYTFGSGTRLTVV.

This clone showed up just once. The CDR3 bases are TGTGCCAGTAGTGACCCGAACACTGAAGCTTTCTTT. Its protein product is CASSDPNTEAFF. V is TRBV19 and J is TRBJ1-1, with unresolved D. V lost 5 bases to trimming and J lost 1 base, with 5 bases between them. This CDR3 is built from 12 residues. Germline V gene lookup returns CDR1 LNHDA and CDR2 SQIVND (reference sequence).